This TCR beta chain was documented in a study of blood T cell repertoires in COVID-19. Across the whole study: T cells, B-cell-depleted T cells, or PBMCs supplied cDNA or gDNA.

Up to 2 weeks before entering the study, exposed participants had met a COVID-19 case. This CDR3 region has 16 residues. The V gene lost 1 base and the J gene lost 2 bases, with 15 bases spanning the gap. The germline CDR1 and CDR2 sequences are SGHVS and FNYEAQ. The authors' processing: Cell counts per sample came from amplifying reference gene primers. Assay used: immunoSEQ multiplex PCR; TCRdb lists only in-frame clones, some missing. That table gives V, J and clone size, and the DNA gave D and trimming. The table records 150,000 or so clones, approximately 90% of them present only once. The chain has TRBV7-6 and TRBJ2-7; D might be TRBD2 (5 bases). The sample taken for sequencing was PBMCs or T cells enriched from blood (not recorded which). The receptor was isolated from a woman aged 35 to 49 who had been exposed to COVID-19. The CDR3 bases are TGTGCCAGCAGCTTAGGTGGGAGAGTAACCACCTACGAGCAGTACTTC. Its protein product is CASSLGGRVTTYEQYF.